These 7 T cell receptor beta chains share one sample of origin, sequenced in a study of identical twins (dated by TCRdb to the mid-2010s). Library construction relied on 5' RACE. The sample was run on an Illumina HiSeq 2000. TCRdb ran its own pipeline on the public reads, namely fastp trimming at Q25 and MiXCR clone calling, and kept in-frame beta chains. All rows with the same CDR3 protein become a single entry with the most common DNA and genes. The table for this sample lists 200,000 to 250,000 distinct CDR3 sequences; around 15% of them were counted only once. The ten largest account for approximately 10% of the sample. Sequencing was done on a sample of memory (CD45RO+) T cells sorted from blood. The sample's cell subset or site label, decoded: CD45RO+ enriched T cells. These receptors all stem from a young woman in good health.

This chain links TRBV12-3 or TRBV12-4 with TRBJ1-2; 8 nucleotides align to TRBD1. This CDR3 has 13 amino acids. Germline trimming cut 6 bases from V and 8 bases from J; bases unmatched to any gene: 8. The CDR3 spells CASRGQGAGGYTF. In nucleotides, the CDR3 is TGTGCCAGCAGGGGCCAGGGGGCTGGCGGCTACACCTTC.

Turning to this clonotype: A read error may be the cause here, since a much bigger clone is one base away. The genes are TRBV6-5 and TRBJ1-1; TRBD1 aligns across 10 bases. Germline CDR1 is MNHEY and CDR2 is SVGAGI. With V trimmed by 2 bases and J by 5 bases, 2 bases remained unmatched. The CDR3 length is 14 residues. The DNA for the CDR3 is TGTGCCAGCAGTTACCGGACAGGGGGGACTGAAGCTTTCTTT. This translates into CASSYRTGGTEAFF.

This clonotype was seen more than once but under ten times. The chain joins TRBV12-3 or TRBV12-4 to TRBJ2-5, with D uncertain. The CDR3 sequence is 15 residues long. V was cut by 3 bases and J by 0 bases, with 11 bases left in between. The CDR3 DNA is TGTGCCAGCAGTTTCCAGGACGGGTACCAAGAGACCCAGTACTTC. Translation gives CASSFQDGYQETQYF.

The rearrangement uses TRBV7-9 and TRBJ2-5; the D gene could be TRBD1 or TRBD2 (5 bases each). The V end lost 1 base, the J end lost 5 bases, and 8 bases lay between the germline ends. Germline V gene data show CDR1 as SEHNR and CDR2 as FQNEAQ (reference sequence). This CDR3 has 13 residues. CDR3 DNA: TGTGCCAGCAGCTTAGTAGGGGAGGAGACCCAGTACTTC. Encoded protein: CASSLVGEETQYF.

This clonotype has a count of ten or more. CDR3 coding DNA: TGTGCCAGCTCCCTCACCCCCACAGATACGCAGTATTTT. Residues: CASSLTPTDTQYF. The genes are TRBV18 and TRBJ2-3, with D unclear. This CDR3 is 13 amino acids long. Per germline, CDR1 KGHSH and CDR2 LQKENI. V dropped 6 bases and J dropped 2 bases, with 9 bases sitting between them.

The chain links TRBV12-3 or TRBV12-4 to TRBJ1-1; no definite D call. This CDR3 is 11 amino acids long. The ends were cut back, 3 bases at V and 8 bases at J, with 7 bases in the middle. The CDR3 here is CASSFGMEAFF. The CDR3, as DNA: TGTGCCAGCAGTTTTGGAATGGAAGCTTTCTTT.

This chain joins TRBV9 and TRBJ2-1; D is uncertain. The CDR3 spans 13 residues. CDR1 and CDR2 (germline): SGDLS, YYNGEE. The ends were cut back, 0 bases at V and 10 bases at J, with 11 bases in the middle. The CDR3: CASSVGVIGEQFF. For the CDR3, the DNA is TGTGCCAGCAGCGTAGGGGTGATTGGCGAGCAGTTCTTC.